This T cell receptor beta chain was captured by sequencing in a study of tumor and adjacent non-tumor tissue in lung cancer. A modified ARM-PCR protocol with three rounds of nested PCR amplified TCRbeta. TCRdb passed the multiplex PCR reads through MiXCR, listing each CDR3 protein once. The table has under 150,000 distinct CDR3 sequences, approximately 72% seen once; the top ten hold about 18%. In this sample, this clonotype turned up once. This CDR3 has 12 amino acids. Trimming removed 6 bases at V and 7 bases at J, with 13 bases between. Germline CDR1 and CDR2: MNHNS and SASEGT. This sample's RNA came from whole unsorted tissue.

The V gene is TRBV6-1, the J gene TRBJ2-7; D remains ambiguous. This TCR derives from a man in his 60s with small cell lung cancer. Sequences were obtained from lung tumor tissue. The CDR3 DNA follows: TGTGCCAGCAGGAACGGAGTCGTGGAGCAGTACTTC. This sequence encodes CASRNGVVEQYF.